The 9 T cell receptor beta chains listed next were all sequenced from one sample in a study of blood T cell repertoires in COVID-19. This table comes from immunoSEQ multiplex PCR, and its TCRdb copy is limited to in-frame clones, with some not included. The sample lists roughly 61,000 clones, around 67% occurring once. The sample consisted of peripheral blood. These receptors came from a woman between 65 and 79 years old with acute or convalescent COVID-19.

This chain connects TRBV10-3 to TRBJ1-3; weak D call: TRBD1 (5 bases). Germline assignment: CDR1 ENHRY and CDR2 SYGVKD. V was shortened by 11 bases and J by 0 bases, with 8 bases between the two germline ends. The CDR3 covers 12 residues. The CDR3 is CALTGSGNTIYF. CDR3 nucleotides: TGTGCCCTTACAGGCTCTGGAAACACCATATATTTT.

V and J are TRBV6-5 and TRBJ1-2; TRBD1 might be the D (6 bases). CDR3 length equals 15 residues. CDR1 and CDR2 from the germline V gene are MNHEY and SVGAGI. Trimming took 2 bases from V and 2 from J, leaving 12 bases between them. The CDR3 is CASSYGGAPNYGYTF. For the CDR3, the DNA is TGTGCCAGCAGTTACGGGGGGGCCCCGAACTATGGCTACACCTTC.

This clone was detected ten times or more. The rearrangement uses TRBV4-1 and TRBJ2-2; 7 bases map to TRBD1. The V gene end was trimmed by 3 bases and the J gene end by 4 bases; junction bases not matched to a gene: 5. The V gene's germline CDR1 is MGHRA and CDR2 YSYEKL. CDR3 size: 15 residues. The CDR3 sequence is CASSQGQSLTGELFF. The CDR3 bases are TGCGCCAGCAGCCAGGGACAGTCGCTCACCGGGGAGCTGTTTTTT.

This chain's CDR3 is CASSVFGTGGSNQPQHF. As DNA, the CDR3 is TGTGCCAGCAGTGTATTTGGGACAGGAGGAAGCAATCAGCCCCAGCATTTT. V usage is TRBV6-1 and J usage is TRBJ1-5; 8 positions match TRBD1. CDR1 MNHNS and CDR2 SASEGT come from the germline V gene. V lost 4 bases and J lost 1; bases outside the gene matches: 9. The CDR3 sequence is 17 residues long.

This chain links TRBV30 with TRBJ1-2; D might be TRBD1 (6 bases). V was trimmed by 2 bases and J by 8 bases, leaving 9 bases between them. Per the germline V gene, CDR1 is GTSNPN and CDR2 is SVGIG (reference sequence). CDR3 length: 11 residues. DNA for the CDR3: TGTGCCTGGAGTACAGGGCTGGGCTACACCTTC. Translated: CAWSTGLGYTF.

This clone showed up just once. This sequence joins TRBV19 and TRBJ2-5; 7 positions match TRBD1. V lost 8 bases, J lost 4 bases, and 10 bases stayed unmatched. CDR1 is LNHDA, CDR2 SQIVND, per germline (reference sequence). This CDR3 spans 14 amino acids. The CDR3: CASRPTGLPETQYF. Written as DNA, the CDR3 is TGTGCCAGTCGACCGACAGGGCTCCCAGAGACCCAGTACTTC.

A few counts support this clone. The chain couples TRBV5-8 to TRBJ2-7; D is undetermined. Trimming cost V 3 bases and J 5 bases, with 15 bases left between them. The CDR3 length is 14 residues. CDR1 is SGHTS and CDR2 is YDEGEE in the germline V gene. The CDR3 sequence: CASSWLVRGNEQYF. As DNA, the CDR3 is TGTGCCAGCAGCTGGTTGGTCAGAGGAAACGAGCAGTACTTC.

The rearrangement joins TRBV24-1 to TRBJ1-2, with 9 bases matching TRBD1. The CDR3 is 16 residues long. J was trimmed by 7 bases and V by 4 bases; bases with no gene match: 12. Germline lookup yields CDR1 KGHDR and CDR2 SFDVKD. The DNA for the CDR3 is TGTGCCACCAGTGACCCTACCCCACAGGGGGCAGCTGGCTACACCTTC. Amino acid sequence: CATSDPTPQGAAGYTF.

The chain uses TRBV11-2 and TRBJ1-5; D is unresolved. Germline CDR1 SGHAT, CDR2 FQNNGV. This CDR3 spans 13 amino acids. V was clipped by 0 bases and J by 7 bases, with 7 bases between them. CDR3 residues: CASSLEGVQPQHF. The CDR3, as DNA: TGTGCCAGCAGCTTAGAGGGCGTCCAGCCCCAGCATTTT.